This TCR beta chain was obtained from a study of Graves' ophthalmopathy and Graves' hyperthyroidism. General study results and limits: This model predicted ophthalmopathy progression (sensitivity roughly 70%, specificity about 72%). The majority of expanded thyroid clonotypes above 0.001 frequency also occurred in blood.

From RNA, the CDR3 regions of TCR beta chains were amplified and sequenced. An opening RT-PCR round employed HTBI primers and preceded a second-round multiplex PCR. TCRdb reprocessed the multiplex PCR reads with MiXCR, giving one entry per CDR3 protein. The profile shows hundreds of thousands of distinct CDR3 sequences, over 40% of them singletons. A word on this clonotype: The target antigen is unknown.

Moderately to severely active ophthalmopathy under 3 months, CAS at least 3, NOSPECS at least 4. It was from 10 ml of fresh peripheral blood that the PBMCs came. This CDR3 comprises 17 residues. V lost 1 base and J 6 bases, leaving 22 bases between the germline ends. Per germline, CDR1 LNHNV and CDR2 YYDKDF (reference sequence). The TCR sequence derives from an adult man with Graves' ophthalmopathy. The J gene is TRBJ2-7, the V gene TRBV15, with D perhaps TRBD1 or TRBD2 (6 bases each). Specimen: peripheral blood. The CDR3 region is CATSRGRRGGPNSEQYF. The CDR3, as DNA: TGTGCCACCAGCAGAGGCCGGAGAGGGGGGCCCAATTCCGAGCAGTACTTC.